The next 17 T cell receptor beta chains were all read from a single sample in a study of early T cells in non-severe SARS-CoV-2 infection. TCRdb reanalysed the 5' RACE reads using MiXCR and keeps one entry per CDR3 protein. The sample consists of fewer than 65,000 distinct CDR3 sequences, roughly 9% of them appearing once. Sequencing was done on a sample of whole blood. Receptors were obtained from an adult who was a healthcare worker with PCR-confirmed SARS-CoV-2 infection or an uninfected control (not recorded which).

This clonotype has ten or more counts. The chain carries TRBV2 and TRBJ1-5; no reliable D call. The germline CDR1 and CDR2 sequences are SNHLY and FYNNEI. The germline V and J ends were trimmed by 2 bases and 2 bases, with 10 bases remaining between them. The CDR3 has 15 amino acids. CDR3 bases: TGTGCCAGCAGTGAAATAGTAGTCCGCAATCAGCCCCAGCATTTT. Its translation is CASSEIVVRNQPQHF.

The V and J genes are TRBV6-4 and TRBJ2-3; 12 bases agree with TRBD1. This CDR3 has 15 amino acids. Unmatched junction bases numbered 5, after V lost 6 bases and J lost 4 bases. Germline V gives CDR1 MRHNA, CDR2 SNTAGT. The CDR3 sequence: CASSRGTGGSDTQYF. The CDR3 DNA is TGTGCCAGCAGCCGAGGGACAGGGGGCTCAGATACGCAGTATTTT.

This clonotype was counted ten times or more. The chain couples TRBV6-4 to TRBJ2-5; D not certain. The germline V gene has CDR1 MRHNA and CDR2 SNTAGT. The CDR3 sequence is 13 residues long. V was trimmed by 4 bases and J by 4 bases, leaving 10 bases between them. The CDR3 DNA sequence: TGTGCCAGCAGTGTGCAGGACGGAGAGACCCAGTACTTC. It codes for CASSVQDGETQYF.

This clonotype was seen only a few times. The gene calls are TRBV7-9 and TRBJ1-6; the D gene is possibly TRBD1 (5 bases). The V and J ends lost 4 bases and 14 bases respectively, with 15 bases between them. The length of the CDR3 is 13 residues. CDR1 and CDR2 from the germline V gene are SEHNR and FQNEAQ (reference sequence). CDR3 loop: CASSSRQQGTLHF. In DNA, the CDR3 is TGTGCCAGCAGCTCGAGGCAGCAGGGAACCCTCCACTTT.

This clonotype was detected only a few times. This sequence joins TRBV10-3 and TRBJ2-2; perhaps TRBD1 as D (6 bases). Germline CDR1 ENHRY, CDR2 SYGVKD. This CDR3 contains 15 residues. With 11 bases removed from V and 5 bases from J, the gap between germline ends came to 21 bases. CDR3 coding DNA: TGTGCCTCATCAGGGGCGCTTGAAGGAACCGGGGAGCTGTTTTTT. Protein product: CASSGALEGTGELFF.

At least ten counts were recorded for this clonotype. The chain recombines TRBV20-1 with TRBJ1-2, with 8 bases lining up with TRBD1. There are 14 residues in the CDR3. Unmatched junction bases numbered 9, after V lost 3 bases and J lost 6 bases. Looked up from germline, CDR1 is DFQATT and CDR2 is SNEGSKA (reference sequence). This CDR3 reads CSASTRDRGDGYTF. The CDR3 DNA follows: TGCAGTGCTAGTACTCGAGACAGGGGCGATGGCTACACCTTC.

In the case of this clonotype: At one end the junction does not follow the germline gene, possibly because of a read error. This chain uses TRBV3-1 with TRBJ1-1; 8 bases fit TRBD1. This CDR3 has 14 amino acids. The germline V gene has CDR1 LGHDT and CDR2 YNNKEL (reference sequence). CDR3 loop: CASSRTGSNTEVFF. In DNA, the CDR3 is TGTGCCAGCAGCCGGACAGGGTCGAACACTGAAGTTTTCTTT.

In this sample, this clonotype turned up a few times. CDR3 bases: TGTGCCAGCAGCTCTTGGGGGAGGCCCATCGAGCAGTTCTTC. Translation gives CASSSWGRPIEQFF. V usage is TRBV7-9 and J usage is TRBJ2-1, with D perhaps TRBD2 (6 bases). Per the germline V gene, CDR1 is SEHNR and CDR2 is FQNEAQ (reference sequence). The CDR3 is 14 residues long. With 4 bases removed from V and 10 bases from J, the gap between germline ends came to 17 bases.

The V call is TRBV14, the J call TRBJ2-2; no definite D call. CDR3 size: 15 residues. Germline loops: CDR1 SGHDN, CDR2 FVKESK. The V and J ends lost 0 bases and 3 bases respectively, with 8 bases between them. The CDR3 nucleotides are TGTGCCAGCAGCCAAGATTTACGGTACACCGGGGAGCTGTTTTTT. Its protein product is CASSQDLRYTGELFF.

There are a few counts of this clonotype. The chain's CDR3 is CASSRGRDYNEQFF. CDR3 in DNA: TGCGCCAGCAGTCGAGGACGAGACTACAATGAGCAGTTCTTC. The chain couples TRBV23-1 to TRBJ2-1; unclear D gene. TRBV23-1 is an ORF, with its function uncertain. The CDR3 totals 14 residues. V lost 4 bases, J lost 3 bases, and 10 bases lay in between.

This clonotype appeared many times. This chain uses TRBV3-1 with TRBJ2-2; D ambiguous. V lost 4 bases, J lost 4 bases, and 10 bases lay in between. The length of the CDR3 is 14 residues. In germline, CDR1 is LGHDT, CDR2 YNNKEL (reference sequence). CDR3 in DNA: TGTGCCAGCAGCCTCCAAGGGATCACCGGGGAGCTGTTTTTT. It translates to CASSLQGITGELFF.

This clonotype was recorded a few times. The CDR3 protein is CAWSVLGRNYGYTF. The CDR3 coding sequence is TGTGCCTGGAGTGTATTGGGGCGCAACTATGGCTACACCTTC. The chain couples TRBV30 to TRBJ1-2, with D possibly being TRBD1 (5 bases). There are 14 residues in the CDR3. CDR1 and CDR2 from the germline V gene are GTSNPN and SVGIG (reference sequence). V lost 0 bases to trimming and J lost 2 bases, with 10 bases between them.

This clonotype has ten or more counts. The chain employs TRBV6-1 and TRBJ2-7; D may be TRBD2 (5 bases). Germline V gene sequence: CDR1 MNHNS, CDR2 SASEGT. The CDR3 is 15 residues long. Trimming removed 6 bases at V and 5 bases at J, with 20 bases between. CDR3 in amino acids: CASRPPGGLRHEQYF. The CDR3 nucleotides read TGTGCCAGCAGACCGCCAGGAGGCCTCCGGCACGAGCAGTACTTC.

V usage is TRBV5-1 and J usage is TRBJ1-1; D is perhaps TRBD1 (5 bases). The CDR3 runs to 14 residues. V was cut by 0 bases and J by 7 bases, with 13 bases left in between. Germline CDR1 and CDR2: SGHRS and YFSETQ. CDR3 amino acids: CASSLVSGRDEAFF. DNA for the CDR3: TGCGCCAGCAGCTTGGTATCAGGGCGGGATGAAGCTTTCTTT.

This clonotype occurred a few times. This chain links TRBV6-2 or TRBV6-3 with TRBJ1-6, with D possibly matching TRBD1 (6 bases). V was shortened by 1 base and J by 7 bases, with 14 bases between the two germline ends. The CDR3 loop spans 16 amino acids. Germline V CDR1 and CDR2: MNHEY, SVGEGT. The CDR3 reads CASSYFGVGANSPLHF. CDR3 in DNA: TGTGCCAGCAGTTACTTCGGAGTGGGGGCCAATTCACCCCTCCACTTT.

This chain joins TRBV20-1 and TRBJ1-2; 9 bases map to TRBD1. J was trimmed by 7 bases and V by 5 bases; bases with no gene match: 8. CDR3 length: 13 residues. CDR1 and CDR2 (germline): DFQATT, SNEGSKA (reference sequence). CDR3 in amino acids: CSASEDRGLGYTF. CDR3 nucleotides: TGCAGTGCTTCCGAGGACAGGGGTCTTGGCTACACCTTC.

This clonotype was detected ten times or more. The chain carries TRBV19 and TRBJ2-3; D remains ambiguous. Trimming pared 1 base from V and 6 bases from J, leaving 8 bases between. This CDR3 is 13 amino acids long. Germline V CDR1 and CDR2: LNHDA, SQIVND (reference sequence). This CDR3 reads CASSIVPRDTQYF. CDR3 in DNA: TGTGCCAGTAGTATAGTCCCAAGGGATACGCAGTATTTT.